The 16 T cell receptor beta chains below all came from one sample that was sequenced in a study of T cells in Graves' hyperthyroidism and ophthalmopathy. TCR beta CDR3 regions were amplified from RNA transcripts. The HTBI primer set was used in a first-round RT-PCR of the TCR CDR3. TCRdb itself ran the multiplex PCR reads through MiXCR, one entry per CDR3 protein. The table has around 620,000 distinct CDR3 sequences, about 43% seen once. Sequencing was performed on peripheral blood or thyroid tissue (not recorded which). The receptor source for this set is an adult woman with Graves' disease, either hyperthyroidism or ophthalmopathy (not recorded which).

The chain recombines TRBV12-3 or TRBV12-4 with TRBJ1-3, with unresolved D. The CDR3 has 14 residues. The germline V and J ends were trimmed by 6 bases and 0 bases, with 9 bases remaining between them. The CDR3 loop reads CASRTGNSGNTIYF. CDR3 DNA: TGTGCCAGCAGGACCGGGAACTCTGGAAACACCATATATTTT.

This clonotype was recorded at least ten times. The CDR3 here is CASSSGTGGYYEQYF. The CDR3 nucleotides are TGTGCCAGCAGCTCCGGGACAGGGGGCTACTACGAGCAGTACTTC. The rearrangement links TRBV7-9 to TRBJ2-7; 12 bases align to TRBD1. The ends lost 4 bases at V and 3 bases at J; junction bases unmatched: 4. The CDR3 runs to 15 residues. Per germline, CDR1 SEHNR and CDR2 FQNEAQ (reference sequence).

The CDR3 region is CASRKQDGFYGYTF. CDR3 coding DNA: TGTGCCAGCAGGAAACAGGACGGGTTCTATGGCTACACCTTC. V is TRBV7-2 and J is TRBJ1-2; D perhaps matches TRBD1 (5 bases). This CDR3 is built from 14 residues. V was trimmed by 6 bases and J by 4 bases, leaving 15 bases between them. Germline-derived CDR1 and CDR2 are SGHTA and FQGNSA.

In this sample, this clonotype turned up many times. V and J are TRBV12-3 or TRBV12-4 and TRBJ2-7; D is undetermined. V dropped 1 base and J dropped 4 bases, with 14 bases sitting between them. This CDR3 comprises 15 residues. CDR3 residues: CASSLGRRPSYEQYF. The CDR3 DNA follows: TGTGCCAGCAGTTTAGGACGGCGGCCCTCTTACGAGCAGTACTTC.

This sequence joins TRBV10-3 and TRBJ1-2, with a possible D match to TRBD1 (5 bases). The CDR3 contains 14 residues. Germline V lookup: CDR1 ENHRY, CDR2 SYGVKD. V was shortened by 4 bases and J by 7 bases, with 16 bases between the two germline ends. As DNA, the CDR3 is TGTGCCATCAGTGCCAGGGTTCTCGGAAGTGGCTACACCTTC. This codes for CAISARVLGSGYTF.

This clonotype was found many times. The DNA for the CDR3 is TGCGCCAGCAGCCCCTCGAAAGTGGGGTACTACGAGCAGTACTTC. It yields the protein CASSPSKVGYYEQYF. The chain is built from TRBV5-1 and TRBJ2-7; no clear D gene. The CDR3 length is 15 residues. CDR1 and CDR2 (germline): SGHRS, YFSETQ. V was clipped by 4 bases and J by 3 bases, with 17 bases between them.

This clonotype was counted ten times or more. This chain connects TRBV20-1 to TRBJ1-5, with TRBD1 as a possible D gene (5 bases). The CDR3 is 14 amino acids. The V end was cut by 5 bases, the J end by 2 bases, with 13 bases between. The germline CDR1 and CDR2 sequences are DFQATT and SNEGSKA (reference sequence). The CDR3 region has the DNA TGCAGTGCTCGGGACTGGCGGGGCAATCAGCCCCAGCATTTT. It codes for CSARDWRGNQPQHF.

The rearrangement joins TRBV20-1 to TRBJ2-2; unclear D gene. The CDR3 is 12 residues long. CDR1 is DFQATT, CDR2 SNEGSKA, per germline (reference sequence). Trimming stripped 3 bases from V and 6 bases from J, with 8 bases between. CDR3 coding DNA: TGCAGTGCTAGCGGAGATTCCGGGGAGCTGTTTTTT. As protein: CSASGDSGELFF.

This clonotype was observed many times. The V gene is TRBV11-2, the J gene TRBJ1-1; the match to TRBD1 covers 10 bases. V trimming: 5 bases; J trimming: 5 bases; junction bases outside the gene matches: 2. The CDR3 loop spans 13 amino acids. The germline CDR1 and CDR2 sequences are SGHAT and FQNNGV. Here the CDR3 reads CASSRTGGTEAFF. In DNA, the CDR3 is TGTGCCAGCAGCAGGACAGGGGGGACTGAAGCTTTCTTT.

The CDR3 loop is CASQRDSDEQFF. CDR3 sequence (DNA): TGCGCCAGCCAACGGGATAGCGATGAGCAGTTCTTC. The rearrangement joins TRBV5-1 to TRBJ2-1; D perhaps matches TRBD2 (5 bases). V dropped 7 bases and J dropped 8 bases, with 13 bases sitting between them. The CDR3 extends over 12 amino acids. Germline CDR1 is SGHRS and CDR2 is YFSETQ.

This clonotype was seen a handful of times. The rearrangement uses TRBV10-3 and TRBJ2-6; tentatively, D is TRBD1 (6 bases). Trimming cost V 3 bases and J 4 bases, with 13 bases left between them. This CDR3 region has 16 residues. Germline assignment: CDR1 ENHRY and CDR2 SYGVKD. CDR3 coding DNA: TGTGCCATCAGTGAACTAAACAGGGCCGGGGCCAACGTCCTGACTTTC. Protein: CAISELNRAGANVLTF.

This clonotype was found a few times. This chain joins TRBV28 and TRBJ1-2; unclear D gene. The CDR3 extends over 8 amino acids. Germline-derived CDR1 and CDR2 are MDHEN and SYDVKM. V was pared by 8 bases and J by 7 bases, with 2 bases between. CDR3 sequence reads: CASGGYTF. The CDR3 nucleotides are TGTGCCAGCGGTGGCTACACCTTC.

This clonotype was observed a handful of times. V and J are TRBV7-9 and TRBJ2-5; TRBD2 matches 7 bases. CDR1 is SEHNR, CDR2 FQNEAQ, per germline (reference sequence). With V trimmed by 1 base and J by 5 bases, 7 bases remained unmatched. CDR3 size: 15 residues. DNA for the CDR3: TGTGCCAGCAGCTTAGGGGGGGGGGGAATCGAGACCCAGTACTTC. It codes for CASSLGGGGIETQYF.

V gene TRBV10-3 combines with J gene TRBJ1-4; no clear D gene. The CDR3 runs 14 residues. Germline values: CDR1 ENHRY, CDR2 SYGVKD. V was trimmed by 5 bases and J by 5 bases, leaving 12 bases between them. The CDR3 sequence: CAISTPGINEKLFF. The CDR3 bases are TGTGCCATCAGTACCCCGGGGATAAATGAAAAACTGTTTTTT.

This clonotype was seen a handful of times. This sequence joins TRBV28 and TRBJ2-7, with TRBD2 as a possible D gene (7 bases). Between the trimmed V and J ends, which lost 7 bases and 10 bases, there was a span of 17 bases. This CDR3 is built from 12 residues. CDR1 and CDR2 (germline): MDHEN, SYDVKM. The CDR3 DNA reads TGTGCCAGCACCGTCAGGGGAGGGCCTCAGTACTTC. Amino acid sequence: CASTVRGGPQYF.

In regard to this clonotype: A much larger clone sits a single nucleotide away, making a read error possible. The chain links TRBV28 to TRBJ1-2; no clear D gene. CDR1 is MDHEN and CDR2 is SYDVKM in the germline V gene. The V end was cut by 1 base, the J end by 7 bases, with 10 bases between. The CDR3 runs 13 residues. CDR3 coding DNA: TGTGCCAGCAGTTTATACGGGTACGCTGGCTACACCTTC. It codes for CASSLYGYAGYTF.